This T cell receptor (beta chain) is drawn from a study of blood T cell repertoires in COVID-19. Study-level background: T cells, B-cell-depleted T cells, or PBMCs supplied cDNA or gDNA.

Repertoires were generated with immunoSEQ multiplex PCR, while TCRdb's copy carries only in-frame clones and drops some. This table holds approximately 81,000 clones, approximately 90% found once. The CDR3 loop spans 11 amino acids. V was clipped by 7 bases and J by 6 bases, with 8 bases between them. Germline assignment: CDR1 MNHEY and CDR2 SMNVEV (reference sequence). Material: peripheral blood. This chain joins TRBV27 and TRBJ2-3; possibly TRBD2 for D (6 bases). The receptor was isolated from a man between 65 and 79 years old with active or convalescent COVID-19. Here the CDR3 reads CASTAGDTQYF. CDR3 sequence (DNA): TGTGCCAGCACCGCGGGGGATACGCAGTATTTT.